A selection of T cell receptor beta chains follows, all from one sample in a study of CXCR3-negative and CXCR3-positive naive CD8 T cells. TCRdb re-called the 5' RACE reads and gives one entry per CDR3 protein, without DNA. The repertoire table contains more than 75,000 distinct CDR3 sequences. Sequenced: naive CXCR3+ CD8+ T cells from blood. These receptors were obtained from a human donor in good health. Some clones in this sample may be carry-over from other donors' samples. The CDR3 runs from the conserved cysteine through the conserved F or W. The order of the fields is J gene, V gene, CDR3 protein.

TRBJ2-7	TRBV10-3	CAIGGGGGTYEQYF
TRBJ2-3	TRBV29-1	CSVDPRTDTQYF
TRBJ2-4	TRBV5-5	CASSPNTQQPQYF
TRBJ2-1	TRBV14	CASSPPPRGLSSSYNEQFF
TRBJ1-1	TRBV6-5	CASFMPTGGLVGTEAFF
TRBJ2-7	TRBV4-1	CASSQEGGAGGNEQYF
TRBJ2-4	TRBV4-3	CASSQDGGTAKYF
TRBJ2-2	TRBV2	CASSERRQGGTGELFF
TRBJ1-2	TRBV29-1	CSVGPNLQEQNYGYTF
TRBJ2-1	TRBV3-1	CASSRGGGSSYNEQFF
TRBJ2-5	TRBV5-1	CASSQDYYQETQYF
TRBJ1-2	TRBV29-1	CSARTGQIYGYTF
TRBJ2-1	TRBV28	CASRSTEAHRYEQFF
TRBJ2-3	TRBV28	CASSRLRALAGTDTQYF